Below are 30 T cell receptor beta chains sequenced from a single sample in a study of cytomegalovirus exposure and HLA in healthy donors. Method: immunoSEQ multiplex PCR; TCRdb's copy keeps in-frame clones and lacks some. The sample has about 120,000 clones, approximately 88% seen once. The material sequenced was PBMCs. The receptors derive from a man younger than 35 in good health and CMV-seronegative.

The chain combines TRBV29-1 with TRBJ1-1, with D unclear. The germline V gene encodes CDR1 SQVTM and CDR2 ANQGSEA. The CDR3 extends over 13 amino acids. The V end lost 4 bases, the J end lost 2 bases, and 11 bases lay between the germline ends. The CDR3 DNA follows: TGCAGCGTTGCTTTCCAGTTAAACACTGAAGCTTTCTTT. Protein: CSVAFQLNTEAFF.

The genes are TRBV30 and TRBJ1-1; D gene unclear. V dropped 0 bases and J dropped 1 base, with 9 bases sitting between them. CDR3 length equals 14 residues. Germline CDR1 and CDR2: GTSNPN and SVGIG (reference sequence). For the CDR3, the DNA is TGTGCCTGGAGTGTGCAACAGTGGAACACTGAAGCTTTCTTT. Its translation: CAWSVQQWNTEAFF.

This chain uses TRBV15 with TRBJ2-7, with a possible D match to TRBD2 (6 bases). From germline, CDR1 is LNHNV and CDR2 YYDKDF (reference sequence). CDR3 length: 14 amino acids. Trimming removed 3 bases from V and 7 bases from J, with 16 bases in between. The DNA of the CDR3 is TGTGCCACCAGCAGGAGTATTGGCGCGGGGGAGCAGTACTTC. Translating it yields CATSRSIGAGEQYF.

This chain uses TRBV29-1 with TRBJ2-1, with 7 bases matching TRBD2. The trim removed 4 bases at V and 6 bases at J, leaving 3 bases unmatched. The germline V gene has CDR1 SQVTM and CDR2 ANQGSEA. The CDR3 is 12 residues long. The chain's CDR3 is CSVVTSANEQFF. The CDR3 region has the DNA TGCAGCGTTGTTACTAGCGCCAATGAGCAGTTCTTC.

The rearrangement uses TRBV5-1 and TRBJ2-7; D gene ambiguous. CDR1 and CDR2 (germline): SGHRS, YFSETQ. The germline V and J ends were trimmed by 4 bases and 3 bases, with 11 bases remaining between them. There are 13 residues in the CDR3. Here the CDR3 DNA reads TGCGCCAGCAGCACGCGGCCGTACTACGAGCAGTACTTC. It yields the protein CASSTRPYYEQYF.

The V and J genes are TRBV27 and TRBJ2-7; no definite D call. CDR1 is MNHEY, CDR2 SMNVEV, per germline (reference sequence). Trimming removed 6 bases at V and 1 base at J, with 16 bases between. The CDR3 length is 15 residues. The DNA for the CDR3 is TGTGCCAGCAGAACCGAACTTAGAGGATCCTACGAGCAGTACTTC. Its protein is CASRTELRGSYEQYF.

This clone was seen only once. The chain links TRBV19 to TRBJ1-5; tentative D call: TRBD1 (6 bases). Germline V lookup: CDR1 LNHDA, CDR2 SQIVND (reference sequence). The CDR3 sequence is 14 residues long. V lost 4 bases and J 4 bases, leaving 11 bases between the germline ends. CDR3 sequence: CASSTRQENQPQHF. CDR3 nucleotides: TGTGCCAGTAGTACGAGACAGGAGAATCAGCCCCAGCATTTT. The full variable domain, with the rest looked up from reference TRBV19 and TRBJ1-5, is DGGITQSPKYLFRKEGQNVTLSCEQNLNHDAMYWYRQDPGQGLRLIYYSQIVNDFQKGDIAEGYSVSREKKESFPLTVTSAQKNPTAFYLCASSTRQENQPQHFGDGTRLSIL.

The chain links TRBV27 to TRBJ2-5; perhaps TRBD1 as D (5 bases). The ends were cut back, 0 bases at V and 2 bases at J, with 10 bases in the middle. The CDR3 contains 15 residues. Germline CDR1 is MNHEY and CDR2 is SMNVEV (reference sequence). The CDR3 loop reads CASSLSQAGQETQYF. The CDR3 DNA is TGTGCCAGCAGTTTATCGCAGGCAGGGCAAGAGACCCAGTACTTC.

This chain links TRBV5-6 with TRBJ2-2; D is ambiguous. Germline-derived CDR1 and CDR2 are SGHDT and YYEEEE. Trimming removed 3 bases from V and 1 base from J, with 4 bases in between. The CDR3 is made up of 13 amino acids. The CDR3 sequence: CASSSLNTGELFF. For the CDR3, the DNA is TGTGCCAGCAGCTCCTTGAACACCGGGGAGCTGTTTTTT.

This sequence joins TRBV6-5 and TRBJ1-2; unclear D gene. Germline-derived CDR1 and CDR2 are MNHEY and SVGAGI. V lost 6 bases and J 8 bases, leaving 13 bases between the germline ends. This CDR3 has 12 amino acids. CDR3: CASSDRTGGYTF. The CDR3 nucleotides read TGTGCCAGCAGCGATCGAACGGGGGGCTACACCTTC.

The chain couples TRBV6-5 to TRBJ1-1; the match to TRBD1 covers 7 bases. CDR3 length: 14 amino acids. In germline, CDR1 is MNHEY, CDR2 SVGAGI. V lost 4 bases and J lost 3; bases outside the gene matches: 5. CDR3 bases: TGTGCCAGCAGTTTACAGGGGAGGTACACTGAAGCTTTCTTT. Its translation is CASSLQGRYTEAFF.

The chain is built from TRBV6-5 and TRBJ2-2; 10 nucleotides align to TRBD1. The V segment lost 8 bases and the J segment 7 bases; nucleotides outside the gene matches: 7. The CDR3 runs to 14 residues. Germline V gene lookup returns CDR1 MNHEY and CDR2 SVGAGI. The CDR3 loop is CASRDRGHGGELFF. CDR3 sequence (DNA): TGTGCCAGCCGAGACAGGGGGCATGGCGGGGAGCTGTTTTTT.

The rearrangement uses TRBV7-2 and TRBJ2-2; TRBD1 matches 8 bases. The ends lost 5 bases at V and 4 bases at J; junction bases unmatched: 3. The CDR3 covers 14 residues. Germline V CDR1 and CDR2: SGHTA, FQGNSA. The CDR3 spells CASSRTGFTGELFF. In DNA, the CDR3 is TGTGCCAGCAGCCGGACAGGGTTCACCGGGGAGCTGTTTTTT.

The rearrangement links TRBV28 to TRBJ1-1; D perhaps matches TRBD1 (5 bases). Trimming removed 7 bases from V and 1 base from J, with 13 bases in between. The CDR3 is 14 residues long. Germline lookup yields CDR1 MDHEN and CDR2 SYDVKM. The CDR3 DNA reads TGTGCCAGCACCAAACGGGGGGAGAACACTGAAGCTTTCTTT. Protein sequence: CASTKRGENTEAFF.

The chain uses TRBV27 and TRBJ2-5; perhaps TRBD1 as D (5 bases). Per germline, CDR1 MNHEY and CDR2 SMNVEV (reference sequence). The CDR3 covers 12 residues. Deletions cut 10 bases from V and 3 bases from J, with 12 bases between. As DNA, the CDR3 is TGTGCCACCGCCTCCAGGGAAGAGACCCAGTACTTC. It yields the protein CATASREETQYF.

This clone was recorded only once. This sequence joins TRBV18 and TRBJ2-5, with TRBD2 matching over 11 bases. V lost 2 bases, J lost 1 base, and 3 bases stayed unmatched. This CDR3 region has 16 residues. Germline values: CDR1 KGHSH, CDR2 LQKENI. The CDR3 region has the DNA TGTGCCAGCTCACCAGGGACTAGCGGTATCCAAGAGACCCAGTACTTC. Translated, it gives CASSPGTSGIQETQYF.

The chain couples TRBV28 to TRBJ2-7; D may be TRBD1 (6 bases). CDR1 is MDHEN, CDR2 SYDVKM, per germline. CDR3 length: 13 residues. With 6 bases removed from V and 2 bases from J, the gap between germline ends came to 11 bases. The CDR3 DNA follows: TGTGCCAGCAGCTGGGACACCACCTACGAGCAGTACTTC. It translates to CASSWDTTYEQYF. The full variable domain, in which reference TRBV28 and TRBJ2-7 provide the parts outside the CDR3, is DVKVTQSSRYLVKRTGEKVFLECVQDMDHENMFWYRQDPGLGLRLIYFSYDVKMKEKGDIPEGYSVSREKKERFSLILESASTNQTSMYLCASSWDTTYEQYFGPGTRLTVT.

In its sample, this clone was seen once. The chain uses TRBV27 and TRBJ2-1, with no clear D. This CDR3 spans 16 amino acids. Germline loops: CDR1 MNHEY, CDR2 SMNVEV (reference sequence). Trimming shortened V by 0 bases and J by 5 bases, and 14 bases separated the two germline ends. In nucleotides, the CDR3 is TGTGCCAGCAGTTTATCGTTAACGGAGACGAACAATGAGCAGTTCTTC. This translates into CASSLSLTETNNEQFF.

This clone was seen a handful of times. The chain joins TRBV19 to TRBJ2-5; no firm D call. Per the germline V gene, CDR1 is LNHDA and CDR2 is SQIVND (reference sequence). CDR3 size: 13 residues. The V end was cut by 2 bases, the J end by 5 bases, with 9 bases between. The CDR3 bases are TGTGCCAGTAGTATACCAGGCTATGAGACCCAGTACTTC. Translating gives CASSIPGYETQYF.

The chain uses TRBV29-1 and TRBJ1-2; TRBD1 aligns across 8 bases. CDR1 is SQVTM and CDR2 is ANQGSEA in the germline V gene. The CDR3 runs 13 residues. The V gene end was trimmed by 4 bases and the J gene end by 4 bases; junction bases not matched to a gene: 5. CDR3 region: CSVARTGGYGYTF. Here the CDR3 DNA reads TGCAGCGTTGCCCGAACAGGGGGCTATGGCTACACCTTC.

V and J are TRBV6-1 and TRBJ1-5; possibly TRBD1 for D (5 bases). The V gene's germline CDR1 is MNHNS and CDR2 SASEGT. CDR3 length: 14 amino acids. The V end lost 8 bases, the J end lost 9 bases, and 20 bases lay between the germline ends. In nucleotides, the CDR3 is TGTGCCAGCCTAGAGAGACAGCATTCAGGGCCCCAGCATTTT. It is translated as CASLERQHSGPQHF.

V usage is TRBV28 and J usage is TRBJ2-7; no clear D gene. The CDR3 is made up of 11 amino acids. Germline-derived CDR1 and CDR2 are MDHEN and SYDVKM. V lost 2 bases to trimming and J lost 3 bases, with 2 bases between them. The DNA for the CDR3 is TGTGCCAGCAGTTTACTCTACGAGCAGTACTTC. As protein: CASSLLYEQYF. The full variable domain, with the rest looked up from reference TRBV28 and TRBJ2-7, is DVKVTQSSRYLVKRTGEKVFLECVQDMDHENMFWYRQDPGLGLRLIYFSYDVKMKEKGDIPEGYSVSREKKERFSLILESASTNQTSMYLCASSLLYEQYFGPGTRLTVT.

J is TRBJ1-5 and V is TRBV28; perhaps TRBD1 as D (6 bases). CDR3 length: 16 amino acids. V shed 2 bases and J shed 0 bases, with 11 bases lying between them. Germline V gene sequence: CDR1 MDHEN, CDR2 SYDVKM. DNA of the CDR3: TGTGCCAGCAGTTTAAGGACAGTATATAGCAATCAGCCCCAGCATTTT. Encoded protein: CASSLRTVYSNQPQHF.

The chain carries TRBV5-1 and TRBJ2-1, with 9 bases matching TRBD1. This CDR3 contains 16 residues. J lost 2 bases, V lost 0 bases, and 3 bases had no gene match. In germline, CDR1 is SGHRS, CDR2 YFSETQ. The chain's CDR3 is CASSLDGTGTYNEQFF. Here the CDR3 DNA reads TGCGCCAGCAGCTTGGACGGGACAGGGACCTACAATGAGCAGTTCTTC.

The rearrangement links TRBV18 to TRBJ1-2; 10 nucleotides match TRBD1. This CDR3 is 15 amino acids long. From germline, CDR1 is KGHSH and CDR2 LQKENI. V gave up 6 bases and J gave up 4 bases; unmatched junction bases: 8. CDR3 in amino acids: CASSAGTGEAYGYTF. As DNA, the CDR3 is TGTGCCAGCTCCGCCGGGACAGGGGAGGCCTATGGCTACACCTTC.

The count of this clone is one. This rearrangement joins TRBV28 to TRBJ1-5; 8 bases align to TRBD1. Germline V CDR1 and CDR2: MDHEN, SYDVKM. This CDR3 spans 15 amino acids. Trimming removed 5 bases from V and 2 bases from J; junction bases left unmatched: 5. CDR3 loop: CASSLPTGGNQPQHF. The CDR3 nucleotides read TGTGCCAGCAGTCTACCGACAGGGGGCAATCAGCCCCAGCATTTT.

The DNA of the CDR3 is TGTGCCAGCAGTCGATGGACTAGCGGTGGGTCCTACGAGCAGTACTTC. It is translated as CASSRWTSGGSYEQYF. This sequence joins TRBV7-2 and TRBJ2-7, with TRBD2 matching over 10 bases. Germline V gene data show CDR1 as SGHTA and CDR2 as FQGNSA. Unmatched junction bases numbered 9, after V lost 6 bases and J lost 1 base. This CDR3 contains 16 residues.

The chain has TRBV5-1 and TRBJ1-4; D is perhaps TRBD1 (6 bases). V was shortened by 3 bases and J by 8 bases, with 17 bases between the two germline ends. The germline CDR1 and CDR2 sequences are SGHRS and YFSETQ. The CDR3 sequence is 15 residues long. The CDR3 DNA reads as TGCGCCAGCAGCTGGACAGCGGCCATCCGAGAAAAACTGTTTTTT. Its protein product is CASSWTAAIREKLFF.

A single count supports this clone. The V and J genes are TRBV5-1 and TRBJ2-5; D gene uncertain. Deletions cut 0 bases from V and 4 bases from J, with 10 bases between. This CDR3 region has 14 residues. CDR1 is SGHRS and CDR2 is YFSETQ in the germline V gene. CDR3: CASSLDYSRETQYF. CDR3 nucleotide sequence: TGCGCCAGCAGCTTGGATTATAGCCGAGAGACCCAGTACTTC.

The J gene is TRBJ1-5, the V gene TRBV6-5, with 8 bases aligning to TRBD1. The CDR3 has 14 amino acids. The germline gives CDR1 MNHEY, CDR2 SVGAGI. Germline trimming cut 5 bases from V and 5 bases from J; bases unmatched to any gene: 5. CDR3 sequence reads: CASSGGQGYQPQHF. CDR3 sequence (DNA): TGTGCCAGCAGTGGAGGACAGGGTTATCAGCCCCAGCATTTT.